This T cell receptor (beta chain) was sequenced in a study of T-cell memory formation after mild COVID-19. This clonotype has just a few counts. TCRdb used MiXCR to reprocess the 5' RACE reads, holding one entry per CDR3 protein. The sample includes 450,000 to 650,000 distinct CDR3 sequences, about a sixth seen only once; the top ten take more than 10%. Trimming left V 0 bases short and J 5 bases short, with 25 bases between. The length of the CDR3 is 18 residues. The germline V gene has CDR1 DFQATT and CDR2 SNEGSKA (reference sequence). This receptor was obtained from an adult woman who had mild COVID-19 (a few samples of this study predate the infection). Cell type and time point are not known. Input material: PBMCs or a T cell subset sorted from them (not recorded which). The chain joins TRBV20-1 to TRBJ1-2, with a weak D call TRBD1 (6 bases). The CDR3 DNA follows: TGCAGTGCTAGAGATTACCTTCTAGGGGGAGTGACTTTGTATGGCTACACCTTC. Encoded protein: CSARDYLLGGVTLYGYTF.